These T cell receptor beta chains were read from a single sample in a study of shared clonotypes between healthy human individuals. Sequencing was performed with immunoSEQ multiplex PCR; in TCRdb, only in-frame clones are kept and a portion is missing. The sample carries a few hundred thousand clones, roughly 95% recorded once. Sample: naive CD8+ T cells sorted from blood. The receptors here all came from a woman in her twenties or thirties in good health. Both conserved end residues are part of each CDR3. D genes are given only for firm matches. Expanded clones get a size class; other rows say once, few or many, or leave the size out.

TRBJ2-1	.	TRBV7-9	TRBD2	CASSFGGATYNEQFF	TGTGCCAGCAGCTTCGGGGGGGCAACCTACAATGAGCAGTTCTTC
TRBJ2-2	.	TRBV9	.	CASSLGGTTGELFF	TGTGCCAGCAGCTTGGGGGGGACAACCGGGGAGCTGTTTTTT
TRBJ2-3	.	TRBV5-6	.	CASSLLWEGTTDTQYF	TGTGCCAGCAGCTTGCTCTGGGAAGGGACCACAGATACGCAGTATTTT
TRBJ2-7	few	TRBV2	.	CASSDPYEQYF	TGTGCCAGCAGTGATCCCTACGAGCAGTACTTC
TRBJ2-5	.	TRBV2	TRBD2	CATPPEGLAGVEETQYF	TGTGCCACCCCACCGGAGGGACTAGCGGGAGTGGAGGAGACCCAGTACTTC
TRBJ2-7	.	TRBV7-9	.	CASSRALPYEQYF	TGTGCCAGCAGCAGGGCCCTCCCCTACGAGCAGTACTTC
TRBJ2-7	.	TRBV19	.	CASSGGGSYEQYF	TGTGCCAGTTCTGGGGGAGGCTCCTACGAGCAGTACTTC
TRBJ2-2	.	TRBV27	TRBD2	CASSAGGAGELFF	TGTGCCAGCAGTGCGGGGGGGGCCGGGGAGCTGTTTTTT
TRBJ1-5	.	TRBV4-2	.	CASSHGTSNQPQHF	TGTGCCAGCAGCCATGGGACTAGCAATCAGCCCCAGCATTTT
TRBJ2-7	.	TRBV28	TRBD2	CASSLYWEGSSYEQYF	TGTGCCAGCAGTTTATACTGGGAGGGATCGTCCTACGAGCAGTACTTC
TRBJ2-5	.	TRBV4-1	.	CASSQDPVPQETQYF	TGCGCCAGCAGCCAAGATCCGGTCCCCCAAGAGACCCAGTACTTC
TRBJ1-5	.	TRBV19	.	CASSMNTAWESQHF	TGTGCCAGTAGTATGAACACGGCGTGGGAGTCCCAGCATTTT
TRBJ2-1	.	TRBV11-3	TRBD2	CASSSAGGNYNEQFF	TGTGCCAGCAGCTCGGCGGGAGGAAACTACAATGAGCAGTTCTTC
TRBJ2-7	.	TRBV28	TRBD2	CASSRLAPGYEQYF	TGTGCCAGCAGTCGACTAGCGCCAGGGTACGAGCAGTACTTC
TRBJ1-2	.	TRBV13	.	CASSPARTVGGYTF	TGTGCCAGCAGCCCGGCCCGGACGGTGGGGGGCTACACCTTC
TRBJ2-7	.	TRBV10-1	TRBD1	CASSEGTDYEQYF	TGCGCCAGCAGTGAGGGGACAGACTACGAGCAGTACTTC
TRBJ2-1	.	TRBV27	TRBD1	CASSFSARTGANNEQFF	TGTGCCAGCAGTTTCTCAGCTCGGACAGGGGCTAACAATGAGCAGTTCTTC
TRBJ2-1	.	TRBV19	.	CATLTGMRQFF	TGTGCCACCTTAACCGGGATGCGGCAGTTCTTC
TRBJ2-7	.	TRBV11-2	.	CASTLAGLYEQYF	TGTGCCAGCACCTTGGCAGGGCTCTACGAGCAGTACTTC
TRBJ2-7	.	TRBV6-1	.	CASSELGDPYEQYF	TGTGCCAGCAGTGAACTCGGGGACCCCTACGAGCAGTACTTC
TRBJ2-1	.	TRBV13	TRBD2	CASSLWTSGINEQFF	TGTGCCAGCAGCTTATGGACTAGCGGGATCAATGAGCAGTTCTTC
TRBJ2-5	.	TRBV27	.	CASSLQETQYF	TGTGCCAGCAGTTTACAAGAGACCCAGTACTTC
TRBJ2-7	.	TRBV28	.	CASSWGMGRGYEQYF	TGTGCCAGCAGTTGGGGGATGGGGCGAGGTTACGAGCAGTACTTC
TRBJ2-2	.	TRBV5-4	.	CASSFRGTNTGELFF	TGTGCCAGCAGCTTCCGGGGGACGAACACCGGGGAGCTGTTTTTT
TRBJ2-1	.	TRBV28	TRBD2	CASRRPGLAGEGEQFF	TGTGCCAGCAGACGGCCGGGACTAGCGGGAGAAGGTGAGCAGTTCTTC
TRBJ2-3	.	TRBV5-1	.	CATQHNWGSTDTQYF	TGCGCCACTCAACACAACTGGGGTAGCACAGATACGCAGTATTTT
TRBJ1-2	.	TRBV19	.	CASSWTLESYTF	TGTGCCAGTAGTTGGACGCTGGAGAGCTACACCTTC
TRBJ2-7	.	TRBV30	.	CAWSVKGVVYEQYF	TGTGCCTGGAGTGTAAAGGGCGTTGTCTACGAGCAGTACTTC
TRBJ2-7	.	TRBV7-9	TRBD2	CASSPPLAGGGEQYF	TGTGCCAGCAGCCCCCCTTTGGCGGGAGGGGGGGAGCAGTACTTC
TRBJ1-4	.	TRBV11-2	TRBD1	CASSGSSGGVKLFF	TGTGCCAGCAGCGGCTCATCAGGGGGCGTAAAACTGTTTTTT
TRBJ2-7	.	TRBV11-2	TRBD1	CASSPGTGFSYEQYF	TGTGCCAGCAGCCCCGGGACAGGGTTCTCCTACGAGCAGTACTTC
TRBJ2-2	.	TRBV19	.	CASSPGLFSTGELFF	TGTGCCAGTAGCCCAGGACTCTTTTCCACCGGGGAGCTGTTTTTT
TRBJ1-5	.	TRBV19	.	CASSIGAGPGNQPQHF	TGTGCCAGTAGTATAGGGGCAGGTCCGGGCAATCAGCCCCAGCATTTT
TRBJ2-3	once	TRBV9	.	CASSNEGNADTQYF	TGTGCCAGCAGCAACGAGGGAAACGCAGATACGCAGTATTTT
TRBJ1-5	.	TRBV2	.	CASSEFEAQHF	TGTGCCAGCAGTGAATTTGAGGCCCAGCATTTT
TRBJ2-5	once	TRBV7-6	.	CASSSNYPGLRQETQYF	TGTGCCAGCAGCTCGAACTACCCGGGACTGAGGCAAGAGACCCAGTACTTC
TRBJ2-5	.	TRBV7-2	TRBD1	CASGLSTGQKFQETQYF	TGTGCCAGCGGACTCTCGACGGGACAGAAATTCCAAGAGACCCAGTACTTC
TRBJ2-5	.	TRBV28	.	CASSPGGDETQYF	TGTGCCAGCAGTCCCGGAGGGGACGAGACCCAGTACTTC
TRBJ2-3	.	TRBV13	.	CASSLAASLGTDTQYF	TGTGCCAGCAGCTTAGCGGCTAGTCTGGGCACAGATACGCAGTATTTT
TRBJ2-4	once	TRBV28	.	CASNPFPGLAKNIQYF	TGTGCCAGCAACCCTTTCCCCGGGCTAGCCAAAAACATTCAGTACTTC
TRBJ2-1	.	TRBV4-2	TRBD2	CASSQGQAGEGNEQFF	TGTGCCAGCAGCCAAGGCCAAGCGGGAGAGGGCAATGAGCAGTTCTTC
TRBJ1-2	once	TRBV19	.	CASSGEGLGYTF	TGTGCCAGTAGTGGGGAGGGACTTGGCTACACCTTC
TRBJ1-1	.	TRBV7-9	.	CASSPPAAGQAFF	TGTGCCAGCAGCCCCCCGGCGGCAGGTCAAGCTTTCTTT
TRBJ2-7	.	TRBV27	.	CASSLHSSYEQYF	TGTGCCAGCAGTTTACATAGCTCCTACGAGCAGTACTTC
TRBJ1-5	.	TRBV7-9	TRBD1	CASSSGQDKQPQHF	TGTGCCAGCAGCTCGGGACAGGATAAGCAGCCCCAGCATTTT
TRBJ2-7	.	TRBV4-1	TRBD1	CASSQEDRVGYEQYF	TGCGCCAGCAGCCAAGAAGACAGGGTGGGGTACGAGCAGTACTTC
TRBJ2-3	.	TRBV11-3	TRBD1	CASSHSAATGGGTDTQYF	TGTGCCAGCAGCCACTCCGCGGCGACAGGGGGCGGCACAGATACGCAGTATTTT
TRBJ2-4	.	TRBV5-1	TRBD2	CASSIKASGTGFIQYF	TGCGCCAGCAGCATAAAGGCTAGCGGGACGGGATTCATTCAGTACTTC
TRBJ2-7	.	TRBV14	TRBD2	CASSRVLAGSYEQYF	TGTGCCAGCAGCCGCGTACTAGCGGGATCCTACGAGCAGTACTTC
TRBJ1-2	.	TRBV20-1	.	CSARQDGYTF	TGCAGTGCCAGACAGGATGGCTACACCTTC
TRBJ2-7	.	TRBV5-6	TRBD1	CASSYRDSSYEQYF	TGTGCCAGCAGCTACCGGGACAGTTCCTACGAGCAGTACTTC
TRBJ2-1	once	TRBV27	.	CASSWGRYNEQFF	TGTGCCAGCAGTTGGGGGCGATACAATGAGCAGTTCTTC
TRBJ1-3	.	TRBV27	.	CASREPSGNTIYF	TGTGCCAGCAGAGAACCCTCTGGAAACACCATATATTTT
TRBJ1-2	few	TRBV6-5	TRBD1	CASSTGTGSGYTF	TGTGCCAGCAGCACGGGGACAGGGAGCGGCTACACCTTC
TRBJ2-7	.	TRBV5-4	TRBD2	CASSLAAGGYEQYF	TGTGCCAGCAGCTTGGCCGCGGGGGGATACGAGCAGTACTTC
TRBJ1-5	.	TRBV19	TRBD1	CASGTGREPQHF	TGTGCCTCCGGGACAGGGAGGGAGCCCCAGCATTTT
TRBJ1-1	.	TRBV4-1	.	CASSPRVNTEAFF	TGCGCCAGCAGCCCAAGGGTGAACACTGAAGCTTTCTTT
TRBJ2-4	.	TRBV28	TRBD1	CASSSTGGFGNIQYF	TGTGCCAGCAGTTCAACAGGGGGATTTGGAAACATTCAGTACTTC
TRBJ2-5	.	TRBV2	.	CASSEGFRRGEETQYF	TGTGCCAGCAGTGAAGGTTTCAGGAGGGGAGAAGAGACCCAGTACTTC
TRBJ1-5	.	TRBV2	.	CASSALQSQPQHF	TGTGCCAGCAGTGCCTTACAAAGTCAGCCCCAGCATTTT